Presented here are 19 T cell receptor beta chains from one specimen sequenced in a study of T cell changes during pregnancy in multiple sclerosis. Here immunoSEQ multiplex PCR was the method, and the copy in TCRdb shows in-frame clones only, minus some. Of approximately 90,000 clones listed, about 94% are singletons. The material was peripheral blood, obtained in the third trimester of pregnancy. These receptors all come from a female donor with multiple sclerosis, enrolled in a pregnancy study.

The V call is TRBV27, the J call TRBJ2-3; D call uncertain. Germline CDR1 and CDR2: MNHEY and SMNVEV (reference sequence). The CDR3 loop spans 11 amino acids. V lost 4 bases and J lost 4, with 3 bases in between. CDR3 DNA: TGTGCCAGCAGTTCTCCAGATACGCAGTATTTT. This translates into CASSSPDTQYF.

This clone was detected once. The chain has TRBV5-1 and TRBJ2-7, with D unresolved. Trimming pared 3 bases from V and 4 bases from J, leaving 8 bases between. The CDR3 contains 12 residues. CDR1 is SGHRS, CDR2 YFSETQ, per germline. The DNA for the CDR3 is TGCGCCAGCAGCTCTCAGGATTACGAGCAGTACTTC. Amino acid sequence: CASSSQDYEQYF.

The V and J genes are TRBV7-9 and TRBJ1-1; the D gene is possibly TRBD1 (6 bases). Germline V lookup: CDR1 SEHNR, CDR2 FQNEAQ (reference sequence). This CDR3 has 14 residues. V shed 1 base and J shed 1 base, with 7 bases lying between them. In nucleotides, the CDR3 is TGTGCCAGCAGCTTAGGACAGGAGAACACTGAAGCTTTCTTT. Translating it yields CASSLGQENTEAFF.

This CDR3 is CASSRTTGNQPQHF. Here the CDR3 DNA reads TGTGCCAGCAGTCGAACGACAGGTAATCAGCCCCAGCATTTT. This chain connects TRBV2 to TRBJ1-5, with a possible D match to TRBD1 (6 bases). V gave up 5 bases and J gave up 4 bases, with 12 bases separating them. Germline assignment: CDR1 SNHLY and CDR2 FYNNEI. The CDR3 is 14 amino acids.

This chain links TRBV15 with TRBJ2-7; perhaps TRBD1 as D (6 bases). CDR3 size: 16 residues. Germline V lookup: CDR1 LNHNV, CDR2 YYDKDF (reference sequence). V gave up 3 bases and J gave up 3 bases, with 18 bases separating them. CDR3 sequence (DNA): TGTGCCACCAGCAGGGTGGGGGATGGACAGCACTACGAGCAGTACTTC. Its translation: CATSRVGDGQHYEQYF.

The CDR3 loop is CASSLAYRDGYTF. The CDR3 DNA sequence: TGTGCCAGCAGCTTAGCGTACAGGGATGGCTACACCTTC. V usage is TRBV7-2 and J usage is TRBJ1-2; D is perhaps TRBD1 (6 bases). CDR1 and CDR2 (germline): SGHTA, FQGNSA. The ends were cut back, 0 bases at V and 6 bases at J, with 8 bases in the middle. This CDR3 comprises 13 residues. Supplemented by reference TRBV7-2 and TRBJ1-2, the full variable domain reads GAGVSQSPSNKVTEKGKDVELRCDPISGHTALYWYRQSLGQGLEFLIYFQGNSAPDKSGLPSDRFSAERTGGSVSTLTIQRTQQEDSAVYLCASSLAYRDGYTFGSGTRLTVV.

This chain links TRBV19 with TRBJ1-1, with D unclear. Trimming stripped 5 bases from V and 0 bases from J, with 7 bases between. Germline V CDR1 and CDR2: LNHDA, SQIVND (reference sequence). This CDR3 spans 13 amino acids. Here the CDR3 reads CASSGSLNTEAFF. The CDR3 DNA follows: TGTGCCAGTAGTGGCAGTCTGAACACTGAAGCTTTCTTT. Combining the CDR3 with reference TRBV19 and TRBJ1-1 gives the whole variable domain DGGITQSPKYLFRKEGQNVTLSCEQNLNHDAMYWYRQDPGQGLRLIYYSQIVNDFQKGDIAEGYSVSREKKESFPLTVTSAQKNPTAFYLCASSGSLNTEAFFGQGTRLTVV.

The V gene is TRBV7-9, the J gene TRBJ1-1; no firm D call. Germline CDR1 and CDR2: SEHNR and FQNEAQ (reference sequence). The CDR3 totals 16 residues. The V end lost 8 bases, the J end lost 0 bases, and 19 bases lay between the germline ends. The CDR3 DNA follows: TGTGCCAGCGGTGGGCGACAAAAAGATATGAACACTGAAGCTTTCTTT. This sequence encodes CASGGRQKDMNTEAFF.

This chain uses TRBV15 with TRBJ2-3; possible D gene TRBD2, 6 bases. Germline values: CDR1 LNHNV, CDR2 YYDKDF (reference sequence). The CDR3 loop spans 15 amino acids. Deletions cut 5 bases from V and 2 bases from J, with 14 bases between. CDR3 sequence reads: CATSAIAETTDTQYF. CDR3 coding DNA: TGTGCCACCAGCGCCATAGCGGAAACCACAGATACGCAGTATTTT.

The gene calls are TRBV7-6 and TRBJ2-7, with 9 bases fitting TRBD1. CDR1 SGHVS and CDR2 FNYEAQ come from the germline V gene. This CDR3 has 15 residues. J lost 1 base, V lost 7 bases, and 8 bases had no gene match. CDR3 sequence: CASTPDRGNSYEQYF. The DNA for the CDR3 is TGTGCCAGCACCCCGGACAGGGGAAATTCCTACGAGCAGTACTTC.

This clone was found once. CDR3 DNA sequence: TGTGCCAGTAGTATTTTTCGGACAACGGCTTTAATGAACACTGAAGCTTTCTTT. Protein product: CASSIFRTTALMNTEAFF. The chain recombines TRBV19 with TRBJ1-1; weak D call: TRBD1 (5 bases). CDR3 length equals 18 residues. Trimming cost V 3 bases and J 0 bases, with 20 bases left between them. Germline V CDR1 and CDR2: LNHDA, SQIVND (reference sequence). The variable domain in full, with the rest retrieved from reference TRBV19 and TRBJ1-1, is DGGITQSPKYLFRKEGQNVTLSCEQNLNHDAMYWYRQDPGQGLRLIYYSQIVNDFQKGDIAEGYSVSREKKESFPLTVTSAQKNPTAFYLCASSIFRTTALMNTEAFFGQGTRLTVV.

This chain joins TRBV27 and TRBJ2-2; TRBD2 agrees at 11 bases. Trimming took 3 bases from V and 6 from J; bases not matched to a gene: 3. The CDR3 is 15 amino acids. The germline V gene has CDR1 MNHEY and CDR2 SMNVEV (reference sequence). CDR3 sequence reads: CASSLNSGRAGELFF. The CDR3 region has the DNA TGTGCCAGCAGTTTGAATAGCGGGAGGGCCGGGGAGCTGTTTTTT.

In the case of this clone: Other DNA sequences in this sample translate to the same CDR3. The DNA of the CDR3 is TGCGCCAGCAGCTTAGGCGGGAAAGAGACCCAGTACTTC. This encodes CASSLGGKETQYF. The V call is TRBV5-1, the J call TRBJ2-5, with D tentatively TRBD2 (6 bases). The V gene's germline CDR1 is SGHRS and CDR2 YFSETQ. V was clipped by 2 bases and J by 3 bases, with 8 bases between them. This CDR3 comprises 13 residues.

The CDR3 bases are TGTGCCAGCTTCCCGTCTGTAAACACTGAAGCTTTCTTT. This gives the protein CASFPSVNTEAFF. V and J are TRBV28 and TRBJ1-1; no firm D call. The CDR3 loop spans 13 amino acids. Trimming removed 8 bases from V and 2 bases from J, with 12 bases in between. Germline V gene lookup returns CDR1 MDHEN and CDR2 SYDVKM.

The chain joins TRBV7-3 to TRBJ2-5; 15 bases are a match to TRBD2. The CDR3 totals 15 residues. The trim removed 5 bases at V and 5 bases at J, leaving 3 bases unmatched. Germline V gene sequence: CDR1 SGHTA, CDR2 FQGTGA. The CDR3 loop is CASSAGLAGGETQYF. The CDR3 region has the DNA TGTGCCAGCAGCGCAGGACTAGCGGGAGGGGAGACCCAGTACTTC.

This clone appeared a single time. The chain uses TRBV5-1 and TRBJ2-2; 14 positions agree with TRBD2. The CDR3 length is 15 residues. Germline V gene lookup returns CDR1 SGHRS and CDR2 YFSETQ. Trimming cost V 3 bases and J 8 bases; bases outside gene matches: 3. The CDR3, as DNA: TGCGCCAGCAGCTCGGGACTAGCGGGAGCAGGGGAGCTGTTTTTT. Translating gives CASSSGLAGAGELFF.

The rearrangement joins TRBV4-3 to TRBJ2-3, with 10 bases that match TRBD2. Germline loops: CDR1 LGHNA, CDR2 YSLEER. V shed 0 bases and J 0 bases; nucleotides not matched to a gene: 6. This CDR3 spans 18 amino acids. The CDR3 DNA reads TGCGCCAGCAGCCAAGACCATTTAGCGGGAGGTAGCACAGATACGCAGTATTTT. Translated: CASSQDHLAGGSTDTQYF.

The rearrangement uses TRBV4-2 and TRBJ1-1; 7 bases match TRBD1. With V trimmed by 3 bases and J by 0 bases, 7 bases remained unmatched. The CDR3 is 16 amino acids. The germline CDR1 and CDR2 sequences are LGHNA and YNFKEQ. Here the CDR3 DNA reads TGTGCCAGCAGCCATCAAGGGGGCCGTATGAACACTGAAGCTTTCTTT. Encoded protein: CASSHQGGRMNTEAFF.

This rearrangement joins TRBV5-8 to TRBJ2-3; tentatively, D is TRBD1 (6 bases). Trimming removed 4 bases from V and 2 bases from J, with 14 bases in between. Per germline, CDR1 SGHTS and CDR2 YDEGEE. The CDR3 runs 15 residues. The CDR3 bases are TGTGCCAGCAGCCCAGGGGTGATGAACACAGATACGCAGTATTTT. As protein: CASSPGVMNTDTQYF.